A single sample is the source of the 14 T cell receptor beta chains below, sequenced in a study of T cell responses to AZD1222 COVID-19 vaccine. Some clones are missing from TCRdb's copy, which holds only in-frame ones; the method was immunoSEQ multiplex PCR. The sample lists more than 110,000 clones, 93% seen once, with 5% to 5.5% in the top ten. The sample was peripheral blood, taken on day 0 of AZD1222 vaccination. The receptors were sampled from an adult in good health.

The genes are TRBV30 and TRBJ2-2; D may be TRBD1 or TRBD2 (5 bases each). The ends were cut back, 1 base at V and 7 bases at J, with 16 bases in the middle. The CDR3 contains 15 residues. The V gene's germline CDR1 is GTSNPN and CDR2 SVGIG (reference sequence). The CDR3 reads CAWSGGVSQVGELFF. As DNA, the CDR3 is TGTGCCTGGAGTGGAGGGGTCAGTCAGGTCGGGGAGCTGTTTTTT.

For the CDR3, the DNA is TGTGCCAGCTCACCAGGACAGGGTAGGAACACTGAAGCTTTCTTT. Protein sequence: CASSPGQGRNTEAFF. This chain uses TRBV18 with TRBJ1-1; 8 nucleotides agree with TRBD1. The CDR3 extends over 15 amino acids. J gave up 1 base and V 2 bases, and 3 bases lay outside the gene matches. Per germline, CDR1 KGHSH and CDR2 LQKENI.

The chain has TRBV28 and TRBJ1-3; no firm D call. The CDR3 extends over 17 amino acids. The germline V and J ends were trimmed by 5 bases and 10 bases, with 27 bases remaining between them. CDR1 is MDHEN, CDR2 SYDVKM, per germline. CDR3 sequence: CASSTTRSWVTGGTIYF. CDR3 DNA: TGTGCCAGCAGTACCACTCGGAGTTGGGTTACGGGTGGGACCATATATTTT.

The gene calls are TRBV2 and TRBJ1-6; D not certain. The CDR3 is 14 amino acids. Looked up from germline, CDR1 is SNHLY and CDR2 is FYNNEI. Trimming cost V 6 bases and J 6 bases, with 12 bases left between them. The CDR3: CASRGGIANSPLHF. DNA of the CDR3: TGTGCCAGCAGAGGTGGGATTGCTAATTCACCCCTCCACTTT.

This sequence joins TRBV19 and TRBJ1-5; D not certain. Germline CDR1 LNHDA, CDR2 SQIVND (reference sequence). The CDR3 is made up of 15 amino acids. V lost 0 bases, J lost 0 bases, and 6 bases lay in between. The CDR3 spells CASSIDSYSNQPQHF. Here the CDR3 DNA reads TGTGCCAGTAGTATAGACTCTTATAGCAATCAGCCCCAGCATTTT.

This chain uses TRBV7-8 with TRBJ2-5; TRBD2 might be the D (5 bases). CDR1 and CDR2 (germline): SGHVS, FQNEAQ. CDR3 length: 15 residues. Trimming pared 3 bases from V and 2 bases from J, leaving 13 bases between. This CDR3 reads CASSFPRLPQETQYF. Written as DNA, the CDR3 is TGTGCCAGCAGCTTTCCCCGACTACCACAAGAGACCCAGTACTTC.

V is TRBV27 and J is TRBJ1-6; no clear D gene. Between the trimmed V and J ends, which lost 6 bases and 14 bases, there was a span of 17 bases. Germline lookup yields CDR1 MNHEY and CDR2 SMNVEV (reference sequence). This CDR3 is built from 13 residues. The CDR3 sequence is CASRSTGSPALHF. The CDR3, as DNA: TGTGCCAGCAGAAGCACCGGGTCCCCGGCCCTCCACTTT.

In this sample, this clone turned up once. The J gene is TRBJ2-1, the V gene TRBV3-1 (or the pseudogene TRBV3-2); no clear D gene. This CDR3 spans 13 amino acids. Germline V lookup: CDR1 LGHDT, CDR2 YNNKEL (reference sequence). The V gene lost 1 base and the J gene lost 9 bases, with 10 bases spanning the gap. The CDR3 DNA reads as TGTGCCAGCAGCCAAGGAACGAAGACTGAGCAGTTCTTC. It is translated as CASSQGTKTEQFF.

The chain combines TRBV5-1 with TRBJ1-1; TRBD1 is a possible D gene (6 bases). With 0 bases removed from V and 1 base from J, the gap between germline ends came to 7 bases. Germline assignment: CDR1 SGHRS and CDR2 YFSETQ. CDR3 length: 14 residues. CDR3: CASSLGTANTEAFF. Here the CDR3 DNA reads TGCGCCAGCAGCTTGGGGACAGCGAACACTGAAGCTTTCTTT.

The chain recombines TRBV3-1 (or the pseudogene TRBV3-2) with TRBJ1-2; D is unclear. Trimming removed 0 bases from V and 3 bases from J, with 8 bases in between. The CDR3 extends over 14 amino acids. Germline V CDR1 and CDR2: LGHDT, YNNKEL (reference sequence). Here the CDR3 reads CASSQDTRYYGYTF. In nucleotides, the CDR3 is TGTGCCAGCAGCCAAGACACACGGTACTATGGCTACACCTTC.

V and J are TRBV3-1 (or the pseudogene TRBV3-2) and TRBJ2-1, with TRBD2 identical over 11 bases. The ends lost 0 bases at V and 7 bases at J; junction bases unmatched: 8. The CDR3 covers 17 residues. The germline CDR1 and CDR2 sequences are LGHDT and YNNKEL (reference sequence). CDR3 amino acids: CASSQDSGRASRNEQFF. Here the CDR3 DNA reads TGTGCCAGCAGCCAAGATAGCGGGAGGGCGTCTAGGAATGAGCAGTTCTTC.

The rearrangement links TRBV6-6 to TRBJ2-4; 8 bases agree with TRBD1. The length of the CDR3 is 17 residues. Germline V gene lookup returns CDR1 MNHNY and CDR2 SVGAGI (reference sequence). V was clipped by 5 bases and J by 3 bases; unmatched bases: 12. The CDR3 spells CASSRHSRGQGKNIQYF. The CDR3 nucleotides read TGTGCCAGCAGTCGCCATTCCAGGGGGCAGGGCAAAAACATTCAGTACTTC.

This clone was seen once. The CDR3 loop is CASSLAAGLDYNEQFF. CDR3 nucleotide sequence: TGTGCCAGCAGCTTAGCGGCGGGACTGGATTACAATGAGCAGTTCTTC. This chain joins TRBV7-2 and TRBJ2-1; weak D call: TRBD2 (6 bases). The CDR3 spans 16 residues. Between the trimmed V and J ends, which lost 0 bases and 4 bases, there was a span of 13 bases. Germline V CDR1 and CDR2: SGHTA, FQGNSA.

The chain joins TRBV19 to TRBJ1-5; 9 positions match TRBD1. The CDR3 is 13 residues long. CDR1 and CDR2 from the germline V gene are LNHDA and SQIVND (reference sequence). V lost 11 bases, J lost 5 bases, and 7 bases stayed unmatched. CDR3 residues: CAAGTGGDQPQHF. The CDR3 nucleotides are TGTGCCGCCGGTACAGGGGGCGATCAGCCCCAGCATTTT.